A single sample gave rise to the 18 T cell receptor beta chains below, sequenced in a study of read filtering for tumor transcriptome and immune sequencing. This library used about 400 ng RNA and molecular barcoded adaptors spanning alpha/delta and beta/gamma chains. TCRdb re-called the reads through MiXCR, storing one row per CDR3 protein. The data hold nearly 60,000 distinct CDR3 sequences, with 9% to 15% observed a single time. Material: a population of CD138-negative cells sorted from bone marrow. These receptors were obtained from a donor at least 40 years old with multiple myeloma.

This clonotype was counted at least ten times. The chain recombines TRBV28 with TRBJ1-4, with 9 bases matching TRBD1. Per the germline V gene, CDR1 is MDHEN and CDR2 is SYDVKM. The CDR3 totals 15 residues. After removal of 5 bases from V and 7 bases from J, the junction contained 8 bases not matched to a gene. DNA of the CDR3: TGTGCCAGCAGTACAAACAGGGGGCAGACTGAAAAACTGTTTTTT. This gives the protein CASSTNRGQTEKLFF.

This clonotype was seen repeatedly, ten times or more. This chain connects TRBV10-2 to TRBJ1-4; D is perhaps TRBD1 (5 bases). CDR1 is WSHSY, CDR2 SAAADI, per germline. This CDR3 spans 15 amino acids. Deletions cut 8 bases from V and 0 bases from J, with 13 bases between. CDR3 coding DNA: TGCGCCAGCTCCCCCCCGGGGGCAACTAATGAAAAACTGTTTTTT. It translates to CASSPPGATNEKLFF.

As regards this clonotype: Since a much larger clone is just one base distant, this may be a read error. This chain connects TRBV3-1 to TRBJ2-1; TRBD2 agrees at 7 bases. CDR1 is LGHDT, CDR2 YNNKEL, per germline (reference sequence). The CDR3 is made up of 16 amino acids. Here the CDR3 reads CASSQDGLAAYNEQLF. The DNA of the CDR3 is TGTGCCAGCAGCCAAGATGGTCTAGCGGCGTACAATGAGCAGCTCTTC.

This clonotype was counted many times. Compared with germline, one end of the junction differs, possibly owing to a read error. This chain joins TRBV6-1 and TRBJ1-1; no definite D call. Germline-derived CDR1 and CDR2 are MNHNS and SASEGT. CDR3 size: 11 residues. The CDR3 DNA follows: TGTGCCAGCAGTGAAAGTGAACGGACCCTCTTT. This sequence encodes CASSESERTLF.

This clonotype was observed at least ten times. The chain employs TRBV7-8 and TRBJ2-5; weak D call: TRBD1 (6 bases). This CDR3 region has 15 residues. Germline CDR1 reads SGHVS; CDR2 reads FQNEAQ. V shed 4 bases and J shed 1 base, with 13 bases lying between them. CDR3 nucleotides: TGTGCCAGCAGCTCGAATGGACAGTTCCAAGAGACCCAGTACTTC. Translated, it gives CASSSNGQFQETQYF. Based on the CDR3 plus reference TRBV7-8 and TRBJ2-5, the full variable domain is GAGVSQSPRYKVAKRGQDVALRCDPISGHVSLFWYQQALGQGPEFLTYFQNEAQLDKSGLPSDRFFAERPEGSVSTLKIQRTQQEDSAVYLCASSSNGQFQETQYFGPGTRLLVL.

This clonotype has only a few counts. A much more abundant neighbour one base away suggests this may be a read error. The gene calls are TRBV7-9 and TRBJ2-2; 9 bases line up with TRBD1. The germline gives CDR1 SEHNR, CDR2 FQNEAQ (reference sequence). CDR3 length: 16 residues. The CDR3 is CASSRLGDRVTGEPFF. CDR3 coding DNA: TGTGCCAGCAGCCGCCTCGGGGACAGGGTCACCGGGGAGCCGTTTTTT.

This clonotype came up many times. This chain uses TRBV29-1 with TRBJ2-2; 10 bases match TRBD2. The CDR3 has 14 residues. Trimming took 5 bases from V and 5 from J; bases not matched to a gene: 5. Germline V gene data show CDR1 as SQVTM and CDR2 as ANQGSEA. The CDR3 sequence: CSVSTSGVTGELFF. The CDR3 DNA reads as TGCAGCGTTTCTACTAGCGGGGTGACCGGGGAGCTGTTTTTT.

Notes on this clonotype: A much larger clone differs from this one at a single base, so this may be a read error. It is likely a read error, because the conserved phenylalanine at the end of the CDR3 is missing. The genes are TRBV3-1 and TRBJ2-5, with TRBD2 identical over 7 bases. V dropped 1 base and J dropped 4; count of bases not matched to a gene: 0. Germline V gene data show CDR1 as LGHDT and CDR2 as YNNKEL (reference sequence). The length of the CDR3 is 13 residues. CDR3 in DNA: TGTGCCAGCAGCCAAGCGGGGGGAGAGACCCAGTACTCC. This sequence encodes CASSQAGGETQYS.

At least ten counts were recorded for this clonotype. The genes are TRBV10-3 and TRBJ1-1; D is unclear. The V gene's germline CDR1 is ENHRY and CDR2 SYGVKD. CDR3 length equals 12 residues. V dropped 0 bases and J dropped 8 bases, with 7 bases sitting between them. CDR3 in DNA: TGTGCCATCAGTGAGTCGTTTCAGGAAGCTTTCTTT. This sequence encodes CAISESFQEAFF.

This clonotype was picked up many times. This chain uses TRBV7-8 with TRBJ2-1; 8 bases align to TRBD1. The CDR3 length is 15 residues. Germline-derived CDR1 and CDR2 are SGHVS and FQNEAQ. V was pared by 5 bases and J by 6 bases, with 9 bases of the junction left unmatched. The CDR3 DNA reads as TGTGCCAGCAGCAATGACAGGGGTCGGTTCAATGAGCAGTTCTTC. Protein: CASSNDRGRFNEQFF. Full variable domain (missing parts from reference TRBV7-8 and TRBJ2-1): GAGVSQSPRYKVAKRGQDVALRCDPISGHVSLFWYQQALGQGPEFLTYFQNEAQLDKSGLPSDRFFAERPEGSVSTLKIQRTQQEDSAVYLCASSNDRGRFNEQFFGPGTRLTVL.

The rearrangement joins TRBV3-1 to TRBJ2-1; possible D gene TRBD2, 6 bases. CDR1 is LGHDT and CDR2 is YNNKEL in the germline V gene (reference sequence). The CDR3 has 14 residues. V was shortened by 4 bases and J by 8 bases, with 15 bases between the two germline ends. The CDR3 bases are TGTGCCAGCAGCCGCGGGGCGGCCGGGCATGAGCAGTTCTTC. Translation: CASSRGAAGHEQFF.

There are many counts of this clonotype. The rearrangement uses TRBV14 and TRBJ1-1, with D perhaps matching TRBD1 (5 bases). Germline V gives CDR1 SGHDN, CDR2 FVKESK. V was shortened by 0 bases and J by 3 bases, with 14 bases between the two germline ends. The CDR3 covers 16 residues. CDR3 in amino acids: CASSQEWGEIDTEAFF. For the CDR3, the DNA is TGTGCCAGCAGCCAAGAGTGGGGCGAGATAGACACTGAAGCTTTCTTT.

Many counts were recorded for this clonotype. V gene TRBV11-2 combines with J gene TRBJ2-2; D is possibly TRBD1 or TRBD2 (6 bases each). V gave up 8 bases and J gave up 0 bases, with 10 bases separating them. CDR3 length: 14 residues. Germline assignment: CDR1 SGHAT and CDR2 FQNNGV. CDR3 DNA: TGTGCCAGCCCGGGGGCCTCGAACACCGGGGAGCTGTTTTTT. Its translation is CASPGASNTGELFF.

V usage is TRBV19 and J usage is TRBJ2-3; 9 bases match TRBD1. V shed 9 bases and J 2 bases; nucleotides not matched to a gene: 9. The germline CDR1 and CDR2 sequences are LNHDA and SQIVND (reference sequence). This CDR3 region has 15 residues. The CDR3 sequence is CASCDRGLSTDTQYF. The DNA for the CDR3 is TGTGCCAGCTGTGACAGGGGGTTATCCACAGATACGCAGTATTTT. The whole variable domain, remainder taken from reference TRBV19 and TRBJ2-3, is DGGITQSPKYLFRKEGQNVTLSCEQNLNHDAMYWYRQDPGQGLRLIYYSQIVNDFQKGDIAEGYSVSREKKESFPLTVTSAQKNPTAFYLCASCDRGLSTDTQYFGPGTRLTVL.

In its sample, this clonotype was seen many times. J is TRBJ1-6 and V is TRBV27; 7 nucleotides line up with TRBD1. In germline, CDR1 is MNHEY, CDR2 SMNVEV (reference sequence). CDR3 size: 15 residues. The trim removed 4 bases at V and 7 bases at J, leaving 7 bases unmatched. The CDR3: CASSSTQGRNSPLHF. CDR3 DNA: TGTGCCAGCAGTTCCACACAGGGGCGGAATTCACCCCTCCACTTT.

This clonotype showed up many times. This sequence joins TRBV18 and TRBJ1-5; 8 nucleotides line up with TRBD1. V lost 3 bases and J lost 4; bases outside the gene matches: 2. Per the germline V gene, CDR1 is KGHSH and CDR2 is LQKENI. The CDR3 is made up of 14 amino acids. This chain's CDR3 is CASSPDRENQPQHF. The CDR3 coding sequence is TGTGCCAGCTCACCGGACAGGGAGAATCAGCCCCAGCATTTT.

This clonotype was seen at least ten times. J is TRBJ1-4 and V is TRBV7-9, with D perhaps matching TRBD1 (6 bases). Deletions cut 5 bases from V and 7 bases from J, with 17 bases between. There are 15 residues in the CDR3. CDR1 and CDR2 from the germline V gene are SEHNR and FQNEAQ (reference sequence). CDR3 in DNA: TGTGCCAGCAGCCCCAAGGGGACACAAGCTGAAAAACTGTTTTTT. Its translation is CASSPKGTQAEKLFF.

Ten or more counts support this clonotype. V usage is TRBV10-1 and J usage is TRBJ2-2; D is possibly TRBD1 (5 bases). This CDR3 is 13 amino acids long. Trimming took off 3 bases at V and 3 bases at J, with 5 bases between the two ends. Germline CDR1 is WNHNN and CDR2 is SYGVQD (reference sequence). CDR3: CASSDRDTGELFF. The CDR3 nucleotides read TGCGCCAGCAGTGACAGGGACACCGGGGAGCTGTTTTTT.